This T cell receptor beta chain appears in the sequencing data of a study of blood T cells in healthy people across ages. Primers used in a second PCR of roughly 6 to 11 cycles were a sample-barcoded 5' primer and a J-beta primer mix. TCRdb itself ran the 5' RACE reads through MiXCR, one entry per CDR3 protein. Of 900,000 to 950,000 distinct CDR3 sequences in the sample, about 28% were seen once. Concerning this clonotype itself: A read error may account for a junction end that differs from germline.

The CDR3 runs to 14 residues. Germline V gene sequence: CDR1 SGHVS, CDR2 FNYEAQ. In addition, the sample was reused for a study of T cells of mothers and their children.

Sequencing was performed on blood. The receptor's source is a woman in her thirties or forties in good health. The chain links TRBV7-6 to TRBJ2-3; 11 bases align to TRBD2. CDR3 amino acids: CASSIAGGQDTQYF. The DNA for the CDR3 is TGTGCCAGCAGCATAGCGGGGGGGCAGGATACGCAGTATTTT.